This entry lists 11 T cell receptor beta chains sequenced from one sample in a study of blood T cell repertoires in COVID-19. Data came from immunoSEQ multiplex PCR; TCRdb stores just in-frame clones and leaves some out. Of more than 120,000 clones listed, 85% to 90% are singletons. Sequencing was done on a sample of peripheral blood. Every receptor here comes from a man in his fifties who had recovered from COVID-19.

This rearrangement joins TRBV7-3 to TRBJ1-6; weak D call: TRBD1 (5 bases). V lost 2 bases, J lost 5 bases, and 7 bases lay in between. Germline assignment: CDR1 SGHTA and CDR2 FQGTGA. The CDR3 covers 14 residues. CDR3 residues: CASSLQGNNSPLHF. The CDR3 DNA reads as TGTGCCAGCAGCTTACAGGGAAATAATTCACCCCTCCACTTT.

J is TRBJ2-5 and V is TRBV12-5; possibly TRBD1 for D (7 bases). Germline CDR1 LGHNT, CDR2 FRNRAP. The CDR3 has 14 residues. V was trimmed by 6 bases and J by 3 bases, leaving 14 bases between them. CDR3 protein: CASGSDREEETQYF. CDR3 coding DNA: TGTGCTAGTGGCTCCGACAGGGAGGAAGAGACCCAGTACTTC. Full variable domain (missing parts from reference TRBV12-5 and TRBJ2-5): DARVTQTPRHKVTEMGQEVTMRCQPILGHNTVFWYRQTMMQGLELLAYFRNRAPLDDSGMPKDRFSAEMPDATLATLKIQPSEPRDSAVYFCASGSDREEETQYFGPGTRLLVL.

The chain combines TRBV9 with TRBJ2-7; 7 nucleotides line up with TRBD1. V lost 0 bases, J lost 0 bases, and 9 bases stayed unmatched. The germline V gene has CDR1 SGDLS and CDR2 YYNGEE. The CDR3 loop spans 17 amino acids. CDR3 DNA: TGTGCCAGCAGCGTAGAGTCAGGGACAGCCTACTCCTACGAGCAGTACTTC. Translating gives CASSVESGTAYSYEQYF.

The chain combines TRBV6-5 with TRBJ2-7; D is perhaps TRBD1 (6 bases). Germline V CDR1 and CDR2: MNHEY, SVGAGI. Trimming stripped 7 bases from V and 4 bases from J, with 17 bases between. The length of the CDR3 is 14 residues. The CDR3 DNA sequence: TGTGCCAGCACCGATGGACAGTGGATGTACGAGCAGTACTTC. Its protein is CASTDGQWMYEQYF.

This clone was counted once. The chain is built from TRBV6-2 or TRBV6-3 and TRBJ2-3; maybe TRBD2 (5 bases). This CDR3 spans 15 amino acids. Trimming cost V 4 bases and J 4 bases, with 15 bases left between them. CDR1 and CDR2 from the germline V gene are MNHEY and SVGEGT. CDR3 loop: CASSSGIGWADTQYF. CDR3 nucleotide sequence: TGTGCCAGCAGTTCGGGGATCGGATGGGCAGATACGCAGTATTTT.

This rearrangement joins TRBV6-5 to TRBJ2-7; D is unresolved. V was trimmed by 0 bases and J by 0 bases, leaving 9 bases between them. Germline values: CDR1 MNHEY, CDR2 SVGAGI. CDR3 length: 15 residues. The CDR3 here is CASSYSPGSSYEQYF. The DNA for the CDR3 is TGTGCCAGCAGTTACTCGCCAGGTAGCTCCTACGAGCAGTACTTC.

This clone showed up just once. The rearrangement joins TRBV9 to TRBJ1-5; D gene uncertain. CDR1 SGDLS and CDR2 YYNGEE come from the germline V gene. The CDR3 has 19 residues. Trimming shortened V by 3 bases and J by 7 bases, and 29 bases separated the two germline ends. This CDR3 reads CASSATPRGDGTPRQPQHF. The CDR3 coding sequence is TGTGCCAGCAGCGCGACCCCCCGGGGTGACGGAACCCCTCGGCAGCCCCAGCATTTT. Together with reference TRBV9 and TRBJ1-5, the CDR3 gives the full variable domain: DSGVTQTPKHLITATGQRVTLRCSPRSGDLSVYWYQQSLDQGLQFLIQYYNGEERAKGNILERFSAQQFPDLHSELNLSSLELGDSALYFCASSATPRGDGTPRQPQHFGDGTRLSIL.

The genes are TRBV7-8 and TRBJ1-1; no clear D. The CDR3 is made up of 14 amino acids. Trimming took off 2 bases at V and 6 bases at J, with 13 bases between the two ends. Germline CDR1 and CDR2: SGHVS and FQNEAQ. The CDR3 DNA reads TGTGCCAGCAGCTTAACAGCGGTAAGGTCTGAAGCTTTCTTT. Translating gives CASSLTAVRSEAFF.

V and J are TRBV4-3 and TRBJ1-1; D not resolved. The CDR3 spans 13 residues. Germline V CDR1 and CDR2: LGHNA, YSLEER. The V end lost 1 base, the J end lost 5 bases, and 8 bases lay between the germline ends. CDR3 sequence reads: CASSQVPGTEAFF. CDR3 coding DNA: TGCGCCAGCAGCCAAGTCCCGGGGACTGAAGCTTTCTTT.

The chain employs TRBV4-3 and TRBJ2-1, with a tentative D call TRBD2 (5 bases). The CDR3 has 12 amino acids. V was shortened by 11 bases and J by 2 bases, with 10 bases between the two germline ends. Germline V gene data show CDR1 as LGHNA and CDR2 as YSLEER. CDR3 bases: TGCGCCCAGCGGACCACCTACAATGAGCAGTTCTTC. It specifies CAQRTTYNEQFF.

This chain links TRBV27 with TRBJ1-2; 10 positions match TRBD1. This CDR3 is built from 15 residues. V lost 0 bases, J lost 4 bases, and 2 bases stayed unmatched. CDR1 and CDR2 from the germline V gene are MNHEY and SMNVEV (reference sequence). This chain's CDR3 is CASSLSGTGVYGYTF. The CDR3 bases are TGTGCCAGCAGTTTATCCGGGACAGGGGTCTATGGCTACACCTTC.